This T cell receptor beta chain was retrieved from a study of response to subunit inactivated influenza vaccine. Whole-study findings and limits: There was a suggestion from the authors that each seasonal influenza vaccination recruits few new T cells.

Trimming pared 5 bases from V and 0 bases from J, leaving 21 bases between. The CDR3 is 18 amino acids. TCRdb independently ran MiXCR on the RT-PCR reads; one entry per CDR3 protein. The table lists about 780,000 distinct CDR3 sequences, less than 20% of them singletons. The sample holds a few counts of this clonotype. Antigen unknown. V usage is TRBV12-3 or TRBV12-4 and J usage is TRBJ2-3; perhaps TRBD1 as D (5 bases). The TCR comes from a man aged 50 to 60 who received an inactivated influenza vaccine. The sample was PBMCs from blood, taken around 5 days after vaccination. The CDR3 sequence is CASSQHLPTDFSTDTQYF. The CDR3 region has the DNA TGTGCCAGCAGTCAACACCTACCGACAGATTTTAGCACAGATACGCAGTATTTT.